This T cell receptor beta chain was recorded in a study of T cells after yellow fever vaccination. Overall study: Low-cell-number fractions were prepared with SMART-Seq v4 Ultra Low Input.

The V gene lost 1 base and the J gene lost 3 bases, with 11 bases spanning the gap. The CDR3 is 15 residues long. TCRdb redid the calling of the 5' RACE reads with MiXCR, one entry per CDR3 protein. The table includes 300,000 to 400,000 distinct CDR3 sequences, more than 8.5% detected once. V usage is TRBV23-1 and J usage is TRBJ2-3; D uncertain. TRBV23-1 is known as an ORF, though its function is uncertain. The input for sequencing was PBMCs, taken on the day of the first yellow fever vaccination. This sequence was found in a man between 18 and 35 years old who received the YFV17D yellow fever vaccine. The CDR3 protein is CASSQLGPTTDTQYF. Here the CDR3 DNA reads TGCGCCAGCAGTCAATTGGGCCCCACAACAGATACGCAGTATTTT.